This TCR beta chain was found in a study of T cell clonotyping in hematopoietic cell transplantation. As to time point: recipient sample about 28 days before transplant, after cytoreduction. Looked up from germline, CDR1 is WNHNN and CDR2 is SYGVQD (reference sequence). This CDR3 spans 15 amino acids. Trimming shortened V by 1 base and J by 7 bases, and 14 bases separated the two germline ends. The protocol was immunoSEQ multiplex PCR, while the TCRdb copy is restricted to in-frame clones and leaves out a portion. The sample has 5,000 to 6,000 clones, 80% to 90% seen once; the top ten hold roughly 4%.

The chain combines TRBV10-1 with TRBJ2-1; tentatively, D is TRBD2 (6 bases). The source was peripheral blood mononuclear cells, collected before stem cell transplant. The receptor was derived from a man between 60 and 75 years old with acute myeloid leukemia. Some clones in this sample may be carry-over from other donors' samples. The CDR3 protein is CASSECAGFGNEQFF. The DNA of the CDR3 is TGCGCCAGCAGTGAGTGCGCGGGATTCGGGAATGAGCAGTTCTTC.